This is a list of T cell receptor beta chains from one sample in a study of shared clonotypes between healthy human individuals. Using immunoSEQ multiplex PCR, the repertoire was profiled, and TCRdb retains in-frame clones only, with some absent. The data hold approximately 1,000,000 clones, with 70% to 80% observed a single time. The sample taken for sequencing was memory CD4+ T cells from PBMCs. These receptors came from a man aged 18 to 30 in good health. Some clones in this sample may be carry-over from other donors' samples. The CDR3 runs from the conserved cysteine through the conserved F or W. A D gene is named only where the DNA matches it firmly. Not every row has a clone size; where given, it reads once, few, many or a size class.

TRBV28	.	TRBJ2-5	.	CASRLGSGQETQYF	TGTGCCAGCAGGCTCGGGTCAGGGCAAGAGACCCAGTACTTC
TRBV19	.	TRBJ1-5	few	CASTGTGTKFNQPQHF	TGTGCCAGTACGGGGACCGGGACAAAGTTTAATCAGCCCCAGCATTTT
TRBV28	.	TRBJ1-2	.	CASSLARALGDGYTF	TGTGCCAGCAGTTTGGCCAGGGCCCTAGGCGATGGCTACACCTTC
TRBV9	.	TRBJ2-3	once	CASSVVGRTDTQYF	TGTGCCAGCAGCGTAGTTGGACGCACAGATACGCAGTATTTT
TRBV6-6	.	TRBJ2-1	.	CAFGGRVPAYNEQFF	TGTGCCTTCGGGGGTCGGGTGCCCGCCTACAATGAGCAGTTCTTC
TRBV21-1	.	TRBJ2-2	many	CASSKVGPANTGELFF	TGTGCCAGCAGCAAAGTGGGGCCAGCGAACACCGGGGAGCTGTTTTTT
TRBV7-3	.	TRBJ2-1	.	CASSLSGVEQFF	TGTGCCAGCAGCTTATCGGGAGTTGAGCAGTTCTTC
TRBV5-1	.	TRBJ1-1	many	CASSLRTYGTEAFF	TGCGCCAGCAGCTTGAGGACTTACGGCACTGAAGCTTTCTTT
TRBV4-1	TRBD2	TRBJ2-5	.	CASSPSGAETQYF	TGCGCCAGCAGCCCTAGCGGGGCAGAGACCCAGTACTTC
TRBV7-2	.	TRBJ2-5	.	CASSLGVSPYQETQYF	TGTGCCAGCAGCTTGGGGGTCAGCCCTTACCAAGAGACCCAGTACTTC
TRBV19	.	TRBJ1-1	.	CASIAGPGPGREAFF	TGTGCCAGTATCGCCGGGCCGGGCCCGGGCCGGGAAGCTTTCTTT
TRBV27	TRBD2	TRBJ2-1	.	CASSFSGLARNNEQFF	TGTGCCAGCAGTTTTTCCGGACTAGCGCGAAACAATGAGCAGTTCTTC
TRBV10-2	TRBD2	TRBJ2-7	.	CASSEGLAGRTYEQYF	TGCGCCAGCAGTGAGGGACTAGCGGGACGAACCTACGAGCAGTACTTC
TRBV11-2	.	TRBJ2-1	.	CASSIETGEQFF	TGTGCCAGCAGCATTGAGACAGGTGAGCAGTTCTTC
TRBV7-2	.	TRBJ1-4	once	CASSLNAAEKLFF	TGTGCCAGCAGCTTAAACGCCGCAGAAAAACTGTTTTTT
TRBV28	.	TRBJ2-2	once	CASSPPRANTGELFF	TGTGCCAGCAGCCCCCCTAGGGCGAACACCGGGGAGCTGTTTTTT
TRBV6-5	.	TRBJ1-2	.	CASRAWKDGYTF	TGTGCCAGCAGGGCCTGGAAGGACGGCTACACCTTC
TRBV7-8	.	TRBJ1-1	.	CASSLVGPSAEAFF	TGTGCCAGCAGCTTAGTAGGGCCCAGCGCTGAAGCTTTCTTT
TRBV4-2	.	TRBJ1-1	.	CASSQDIVIMNTEAFF	TGTGCCAGCAGCCAAGATATTGTGATCATGAACACTGAAGCTTTCTTT
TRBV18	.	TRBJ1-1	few	CASSPLAEREAFF	TGTGCCAGCTCCCCCCTCGCGGAGCGTGAAGCTTTCTTT
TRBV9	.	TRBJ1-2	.	CASSVGGVNYGYTF	TGTGCCAGCAGCGTAGGGGGAGTTAACTATGGCTACACCTTC
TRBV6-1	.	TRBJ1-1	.	CASEGNTEAFF	TGTGCCAGCGAAGGGAACACTGAAGCTTTCTTT
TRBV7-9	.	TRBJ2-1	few	CASSLGAGTHDNEQFF	TGTGCCAGCAGCTTAGGAGCAGGGACGCACGACAATGAGCAGTTCTTC
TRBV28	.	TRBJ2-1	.	CASSLAGEQFF	TGTGCCAGCAGTTTGGCGGGTGAGCAGTTCTTC
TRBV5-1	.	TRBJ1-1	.	CASSLAVSQGSEAFF	TGCGCCAGCAGCTTGGCCGTGAGTCAGGGGTCTGAAGCTTTCTTT
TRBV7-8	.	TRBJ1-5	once	CASSLDRTVLQPQHF	TGTGCCAGCAGCTTAGATAGGACAGTGTTACAGCCCCAGCATTTT
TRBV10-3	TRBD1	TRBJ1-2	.	CAIRAGGEDGYTF	TGTGCCATCAGGGCAGGGGGCGAAGATGGCTACACCTTC
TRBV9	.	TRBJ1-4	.	CASSPLVGGEKLFF	TGTGCCAGCTCCCCCTTGGTTGGGGGTGAAAAACTGTTTTTT
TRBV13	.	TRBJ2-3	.	CASSLRGAGQTDTQYF	TGTGCCAGCAGCTTACGGGGGGCAGGACAAACAGATACGCAGTATTTT
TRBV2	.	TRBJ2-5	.	CASSVRGRMETQYF	TGTGCCAGCAGTGTTCGAGGGAGGATGGAGACCCAGTACTTC
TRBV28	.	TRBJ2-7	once	CASSSSLEQYF	TGTGCCAGCAGTTCAAGCCTCGAGCAGTACTTC
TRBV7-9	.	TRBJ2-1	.	CATWVSSYNEQFF	TGTGCCACCTGGGTGAGCTCCTACAATGAGCAGTTCTTC